Detailed here is one T cell receptor beta chain. This sample stems from a study of blood T cells in healthy people across ages. The CDR3 totals 14 residues. Deletions cut 4 bases from V and 3 bases from J, with 13 bases between. A J-beta primer mix and a sample-barcoded 5' primer were used in a second PCR of about 6 to 12 cycles. TCRdb called the 5' RACE reads again in MiXCR, with one record for every CDR3 protein. This sample has hundreds of thousands of distinct CDR3 sequences, with roughly 60% found just once. The TCR sequence derives from a man in his thirties or forties in good health. Material: blood. The chain carries TRBV12-3 or TRBV12-4 and TRBJ2-7; D is uncertain. The CDR3 spells CASSWGNLNYEQYF. The DNA of the CDR3 is TGTGCCAGCAGTTGGGGTAATTTAAACTACGAGCAGTACTTC.